These 3 T cell receptor beta chains share one sample of origin, sequenced in a study of T cells in women clearing cervical HPV infection. The protocol was immunoSEQ multiplex PCR, while the TCRdb copy is restricted to in-frame clones and leaves out a portion. In total, the table holds approximately 35,000 clones. Sequenced sample: blood buffy coat. The receptor set was obtained from a woman aged 18 to 75 with a cervical HPV16 infection that either progressed to CIN3+ or cleared (not recorded which).

Concerning this clone itself: The read is 3 residues too short to cover the CDR3 end, so that end is filled in from the germline J gene. This rearrangement joins TRBV11-3 to TRBJ1-1; D uncertain. With 0 bases removed from V and 4 bases from J, the gap between germline ends came to 6 bases. The CDR3 has 13 amino acids. Germline V gene data show CDR1 as SGHNT and CDR2 as YENEEA. The CDR3 here is CASSLDSATEAFF. The part of the CDR3 DNA that was read is TGTGCCAGCAGCTTAGATAGTGCCACTGAA.

Details on this clone: The observed sequence ends 3 residues before the CDR3 terminus, with the missing tail filled in from the germline J gene. The chain employs TRBV20-1 and TRBJ2-7, with a weak D call TRBD2 (7 bases). CDR3 length: 16 residues. The germline CDR1 and CDR2 sequences are DFQATT and SNEGSKA (reference sequence). V dropped 1 base and J dropped 0 bases, with 16 bases sitting between them. The CDR3: CSARGGGQGTSYEQYF. Partial CDR3 DNA: TGCAGTGCTAGAGGGGGGGGGCAGGGGACCTCCTACGAG.

Concerning this clone: The CDR3 end is not reached by the read, which stops 3 residues before it; the germline J gene fills it in. This chain links TRBV6-2 or TRBV6-3 with TRBJ1-2; possibly TRBD1 for D (5 bases). Trimming shortened V by 4 bases and J by 4 bases, and 16 bases separated the two germline ends. The germline V gene has CDR1 MNHEY and CDR2 SVGEGT. The CDR3 length is 15 residues. The CDR3 reads CASSSGGIRGYGYTF. The CDR3 bases that were read are TGTGCCAGCAGTTCGGGGGGGATACGAGGCTATGGC.